This T cell receptor beta chain comes out of a study of blood T cells in healthy people across ages. The second PCR ran about 7 to 12 cycles with a sample-barcoded 5' primer and J-beta primers. TCRdb re-called the 5' RACE reads with MiXCR, one entry per CDR3 protein. The table has around 900,000 distinct CDR3 sequences, around 54% seen once. This clonotype occurred a few times. Trimming removed 5 bases from V and 8 bases from J; junction bases left unmatched: 12. Germline CDR1 and CDR2: MDHEN and SYDVKM. There are 16 residues in the CDR3. This sequence joins TRBV28 and TRBJ1-1; 12 nucleotides align to TRBD1. The sample consisted of blood. The source is a woman aged 60-70 years in good health. CDR3 sequence (DNA): TGTGCCAGCAGTCAGGGGGGGACAGGGGGCGCTGGGGAAGCTTTCTTT. Translating gives CASSQGGTGGAGEAFF.